The rows below give T cell receptor beta chains drawn from one sample of a study of blood T cell repertoires in COVID-19. Sequenced by immunoSEQ multiplex PCR; TCRdb stores in-frame clones only, minus some. The repertoire holds about 150,000 clones, more than 65% seen once, with less than 5.5% in the top ten. Sample: peripheral blood. Source of these receptors: a man aged 55-75 years with acute or convalescent COVID-19. Both conserved end residues are part of each CDR3. A D gene is named only where the DNA matches it firmly. The size of a clone is reported for some rows only, either as once, few or many, or as a class for expanded clones.

abundance: .
j_gene: TRBJ2-7
v_gene: TRBV11-2
d_gene: TRBD1
CDR3aa: CASSLVGGGYEQYF
CDR3nt: TGTGCCAGCAGCTTAGTAGGGGGCGGTTACGAGCAGTACTTC

abundance: few
j_gene: TRBJ1-1
v_gene: TRBV28
d_gene: .
CDR3aa: CASSLWSGSTEAFF
CDR3nt: TGTGCCAGCAGTTTATGGTCAGGGTCCACTGAAGCTTTCTTT

abundance: .
j_gene: TRBJ1-5
v_gene: TRBV9
d_gene: TRBD1
CDR3aa: CASSVGTGGFESQHF
CDR3nt: TGTGCCAGCAGCGTAGGGACAGGGGGTTTTGAGTCCCAGCATTTT

abundance: many
j_gene: TRBJ1-6
v_gene: TRBV3-1/TRBV3-2
d_gene: TRBD1
CDR3aa: CASSQTGDNSPLHF
CDR3nt: TGTGCCAGCAGCCAAACAGGGGATAATTCACCCCTCCACTTT

abundance: few
j_gene: TRBJ1-5
v_gene: TRBV4-2
d_gene: TRBD1
CDR3aa: CASSQDPTGGTSQPQHF
CDR3nt: TGTGCCAGCAGCCAAGACCCGACAGGGGGCACCTCTCAACCCCAGCATTTT

abundance: .
j_gene: TRBJ1-1
v_gene: TRBV5-1
d_gene: .
CDR3aa: CASSSRGERGAGTEAFF
CDR3nt: TGCGCCAGCAGCTCCCGCGGGGAGCGGGGGGCGGGCACTGAAGCTTTCTTT

abundance: .
j_gene: TRBJ1-2
v_gene: TRBV2
d_gene: .
CDR3aa: CASGEGPYGYTF
CDR3nt: TGTGCCAGCGGTGAGGGGCCCTATGGCTACACCTTC

abundance: few
j_gene: TRBJ1-5
v_gene: TRBV2
d_gene: .
CDR3aa: CASSGTSTRHQPQHF
CDR3nt: TGTGCCAGCAGTGGGACATCAACTCGTCATCAGCCCCAGCATTTT

abundance: .
j_gene: TRBJ1-2
v_gene: TRBV4-1
d_gene: TRBD1
CDR3aa: CASSQDSSDREGYGYTF
CDR3nt: TGCGCCAGCAGCCAAGATTCATCGGACAGGGAGGGCTATGGCTACACCTTC

abundance: .
j_gene: TRBJ2-3
v_gene: TRBV15
d_gene: TRBD1
CDR3aa: CATSRGQSTDTQYF
CDR3nt: TGTGCCACCAGCAGGGGACAGAGCACAGATACGCAGTATTTT

abundance: .
j_gene: TRBJ2-7
v_gene: TRBV28
d_gene: .
CDR3aa: CASSKRQFIPYEQYF
CDR3nt: TGTGCCAGCAGTAAGAGACAGTTTATTCCTTACGAGCAGTACTTC

abundance: .
j_gene: TRBJ2-1
v_gene: TRBV5-8
d_gene: TRBD1
CDR3aa: CASTKGQGSYNEQFF
CDR3nt: TGTGCCAGCACTAAGGGACAGGGATCCTACAATGAGCAGTTCTTC

abundance: .
j_gene: TRBJ1-2
v_gene: TRBV12-3/TRBV12-4
d_gene: TRBD1
CDR3aa: CASSKGQDYGYTF
CDR3nt: TGTGCCAGCAGCAAGGGACAGGACTATGGCTACACCTTC

abundance: .
j_gene: TRBJ1-3
v_gene: TRBV5-4
d_gene: .
CDR3aa: CASSLGGPRSGNTIYF
CDR3nt: TGTGCCAGCAGCTTGGGCGGGCCCCGCTCTGGAAACACCATATATTTT

abundance: few
j_gene: TRBJ1-1
v_gene: TRBV10-2
d_gene: .
CDR3aa: CASRGQLNTEAFF
CDR3nt: TGCGCCAGCAGGGGCCAGTTGAACACTGAAGCTTTCTTT

abundance: .
j_gene: TRBJ2-2
v_gene: TRBV5-1
d_gene: TRBD2
CDR3aa: CASSLSAGGLRGGELFF
CDR3nt: TGCGCCAGCAGCTTGTCTGCGGGAGGCCTAAGGGGCGGGGAGCTGTTTTTT

abundance: once
j_gene: TRBJ2-5
v_gene: TRBV7-8
d_gene: .
CDR3aa: CASTSRGRAKETQYF
CDR3nt: TGTGCCAGCACCTCCAGGGGCAGGGCTAAAGAGACCCAGTACTTC

abundance: .
j_gene: TRBJ2-4
v_gene: TRBV24-1
d_gene: .
CDR3aa: CATREGKNIQYF
CDR3nt: TGTGCCACCAGAGAGGGCAAAAACATTCAGTACTTC

abundance: once
j_gene: TRBJ1-2
v_gene: TRBV15
d_gene: TRBD1
CDR3aa: CATSRDLGQVNYGYTF
CDR3nt: TGTGCCACCAGCAGAGATTTGGGACAGGTGAACTATGGCTACACCTTC

abundance: .
j_gene: TRBJ2-4
v_gene: TRBV4-1
d_gene: TRBD2
CDR3aa: CASSQRDLASGSWVKNIQYF
CDR3nt: TGCGCCAGCAGCCAACGCGATTTAGCGAGCGGGAGTTGGGTCAAAAACATTCAGTACTTC

abundance: .
j_gene: TRBJ2-1
v_gene: TRBV7-6
d_gene: .
CDR3aa: CASSERDSFYNEQFF
CDR3nt: TGTGCCAGCAGCGAAAGGGACTCGTTCTACAATGAGCAGTTCTTC

abundance: .
j_gene: TRBJ1-2
v_gene: TRBV5-4
d_gene: TRBD1
CDR3aa: CASSPGGRGQDGYTF
CDR3nt: TGTGCCAGCAGCCCTGGGGGCAGGGGGCAGGATGGCTACACCTTC

abundance: .
j_gene: TRBJ1-5
v_gene: TRBV27
d_gene: .
CDR3aa: CASSLKGVGSAQHF
CDR3nt: TGTGCCAGCAGTTTAAAAGGGGTGGGCTCGGCCCAGCATTTT

abundance: .
j_gene: TRBJ1-2
v_gene: TRBV4-1
d_gene: .
CDR3aa: CASSQVERGGGPGYTF
CDR3nt: TGCGCCAGCAGCCAAGTCGAGCGCGGCGGGGGGCCTGGCTACACCTTC

abundance: .
j_gene: TRBJ1-5
v_gene: TRBV18
d_gene: .
CDR3aa: CASSPREQGQPQHF
CDR3nt: TGTGCCAGCTCACCTAGGGAACAGGGTCAGCCCCAGCATTTT

abundance: .
j_gene: TRBJ1-4
v_gene: TRBV3-1/TRBV3-2
d_gene: .
CDR3aa: CASSRLPGVNEKLFF
CDR3nt: TGTGCCAGCAGCCGCCTACCAGGGGTGAATGAAAAACTGTTTTTT

abundance: once
j_gene: TRBJ2-1
v_gene: TRBV7-9
d_gene: .
CDR3aa: CASSFTWRIEQFF
CDR3nt: TGTGCCAGCAGCTTTACTTGGAGAATCGAGCAGTTCTTC

abundance: few
j_gene: TRBJ2-1
v_gene: TRBV4-1
d_gene: TRBD2
CDR3aa: CASSQGLAGDGEQFF
CDR3nt: TGCGCCAGCAGCCAGGGACTAGCGGGAGACGGTGAGCAGTTCTTC

abundance: .
j_gene: TRBJ1-3
v_gene: TRBV30
d_gene: .
CDR3aa: CAWSMSSGNTIYF
CDR3nt: TGTGCCTGGAGTATGAGCTCTGGAAACACCATATATTTT

abundance: few
j_gene: TRBJ2-7
v_gene: TRBV6-1
d_gene: TRBD1
CDR3aa: CASSDPTGVNEQYF
CDR3nt: TGTGCCAGCAGTGATCCCACAGGGGTCAACGAGCAGTACTTC

abundance: .
j_gene: TRBJ2-5
v_gene: TRBV5-1
d_gene: .
CDR3aa: CASSSGARALQETQYF
CDR3nt: TGCGCCAGCAGCTCAGGGGCCCGAGCCCTCCAAGAGACCCAGTACTTC

abundance: .
j_gene: TRBJ2-5
v_gene: TRBV4-2
d_gene: TRBD1
CDR3aa: CASSQGDRDQETQYF
CDR3nt: TGTGCCAGCAGCCAAGGCGACAGGGATCAAGAGACCCAGTACTTC

abundance: .
j_gene: TRBJ2-7
v_gene: TRBV6-5
d_gene: .
CDR3aa: CASSYDGRAHEQYF
CDR3nt: TGTGCCAGCAGTTACGACGGCAGGGCCCACGAGCAGTACTTC

abundance: .
j_gene: TRBJ2-7
v_gene: TRBV6-1
d_gene: .
CDR3aa: CASSEEKGTSTYEQYF
CDR3nt: TGTGCCAGCAGTGAAGAAAAGGGGACATCTACCTACGAGCAGTACTTC

abundance: .
j_gene: TRBJ2-5
v_gene: TRBV27
d_gene: .
CDR3aa: CASGILQGRGQETQYF
CDR3nt: TGTGCCAGCGGTATACTACAGGGAAGGGGGCAAGAGACCCAGTACTTC

abundance: few
j_gene: TRBJ1-1
v_gene: TRBV19
d_gene: .
CDR3aa: CASSSPVGRGAAEAFF
CDR3nt: TGTGCCAGTAGTTCCCCCGTCGGACGGGGAGCCGCTGAAGCTTTCTTT

abundance: few
j_gene: TRBJ1-1
v_gene: TRBV5-4
d_gene: .
CDR3aa: CASSLTLQGGTEAFF
CDR3nt: TGTGCCAGCAGCTTAACTCTACAGGGTGGGACTGAAGCTTTCTTT

abundance: .
j_gene: TRBJ2-5
v_gene: TRBV20-1
d_gene: TRBD2
CDR3aa: CSASPGGQTQYF
CDR3nt: TGCAGTGCTAGTCCGGGAGGGCAGACCCAGTACTTC

abundance: .
j_gene: TRBJ1-2
v_gene: TRBV5-6
d_gene: .
CDR3aa: CASSLDTNYGYTF
CDR3nt: TGTGCCAGCAGCTTGGACACGAACTATGGCTACACCTTC

abundance: .
j_gene: TRBJ1-1
v_gene: TRBV28
d_gene: TRBD1
CDR3aa: CASSPYRGATPEAFF
CDR3nt: TGTGCCAGCAGTCCGTACAGGGGGGCCACACCTGAAGCTTTCTTT

abundance: few
j_gene: TRBJ2-7
v_gene: TRBV4-1
d_gene: TRBD2
CDR3aa: CASSRGPLAGGPYEQYF
CDR3nt: TGCGCCAGCAGCCGGGGCCCACTAGCGGGAGGGCCCTACGAGCAGTACTTC

abundance: .
j_gene: TRBJ2-7
v_gene: TRBV29-1
d_gene: TRBD1
CDR3aa: CSTFDRDSGEQYF
CDR3nt: TGCAGCACTTTCGACAGGGATTCGGGTGAGCAGTACTTC

abundance: .
j_gene: TRBJ1-4
v_gene: TRBV25-1
d_gene: .
CDR3aa: CASSEGGRAWLFF
CDR3nt: TGTGCCAGCAGTGAAGGAGGGAGGGCTTGGCTGTTTTTT

abundance: once
j_gene: TRBJ1-6
v_gene: TRBV10-2
d_gene: .
CDR3aa: CASRQAGDSPLHF
CDR3nt: TGCGCCAGCCGACAGGCCGGAGATTCACCCCTCCACTTT

abundance: .
j_gene: TRBJ2-3
v_gene: TRBV29-1
d_gene: TRBD2
CDR3aa: CSVSLAGRTDTQYF
CDR3nt: TGCAGCGTGTCTTTAGCGGGACGCACAGATACGCAGTATTTT

abundance: .
j_gene: TRBJ2-5
v_gene: TRBV3-1/TRBV3-2
d_gene: .
CDR3aa: CASSQDVQRQETQYF
CDR3nt: TGTGCCAGCAGCCAAGACGTCCAGCGCCAAGAGACCCAGTACTTC

abundance: .
j_gene: TRBJ2-2
v_gene: TRBV2
d_gene: TRBD2
CDR3aa: CASRPGEASGRKGTGELFF
CDR3nt: TGTGCCAGCAGACCCGGGGAGGCTAGCGGGAGGAAAGGTACCGGGGAGCTGTTTTTT

abundance: .
j_gene: TRBJ2-7
v_gene: TRBV5-1
d_gene: TRBD1
CDR3aa: CASSQRPGQGYEQYF
CDR3nt: TGCGCCAGCAGTCAACGCCCGGGACAGGGCTACGAGCAGTACTTC

abundance: once
j_gene: TRBJ2-7
v_gene: TRBV3-1/TRBV3-2
d_gene: .
CDR3aa: CASSQGPGLDAYEQYF
CDR3nt: TGTGCCAGCAGCCAAGGACCGGGACTCGATGCCTACGAGCAGTACTTC

abundance: few
j_gene: TRBJ1-6
v_gene: TRBV19
d_gene: TRBD1
CDR3aa: CASSPSGGGYSPLHF
CDR3nt: TGTGCCAGTAGTCCATCAGGGGGCGGATATTCACCCCTCCACTTT

abundance: .
j_gene: TRBJ1-2
v_gene: TRBV5-1
d_gene: TRBD1
CDR3aa: CASSTGQGARGYTF
CDR3nt: TGCGCCAGCTCAACCGGACAGGGGGCGAGGGGCTACACCTTC

abundance: .
j_gene: TRBJ2-7
v_gene: TRBV7-2
d_gene: TRBD1
CDR3aa: CASSLRSPFGTGSNEQYF
CDR3nt: TGTGCCAGCAGCTTACGTTCCCCTTTTGGGACAGGGTCCAACGAGCAGTACTTC

abundance: .
j_gene: TRBJ1-1
v_gene: TRBV5-1
d_gene: .
CDR3aa: CASSLGGHVNTEAFF
CDR3nt: TGCGCCAGCAGCTTGGGCGGCCATGTGAACACTGAAGCTTTCTTT